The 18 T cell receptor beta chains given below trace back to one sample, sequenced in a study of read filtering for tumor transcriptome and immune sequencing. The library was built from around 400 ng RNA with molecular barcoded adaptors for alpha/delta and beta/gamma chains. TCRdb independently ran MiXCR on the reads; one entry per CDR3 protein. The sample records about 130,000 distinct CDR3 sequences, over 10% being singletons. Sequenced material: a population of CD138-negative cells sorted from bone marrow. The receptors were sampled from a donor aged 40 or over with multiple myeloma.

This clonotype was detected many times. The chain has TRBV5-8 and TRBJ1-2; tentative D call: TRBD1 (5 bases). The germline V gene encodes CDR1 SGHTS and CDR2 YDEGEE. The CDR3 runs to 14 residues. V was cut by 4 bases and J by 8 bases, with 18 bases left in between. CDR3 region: CASSPNSGGSGYTF. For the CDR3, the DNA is TGTGCCAGCAGCCCTAATTCCGGGGGGTCGGGCTACACCTTC.

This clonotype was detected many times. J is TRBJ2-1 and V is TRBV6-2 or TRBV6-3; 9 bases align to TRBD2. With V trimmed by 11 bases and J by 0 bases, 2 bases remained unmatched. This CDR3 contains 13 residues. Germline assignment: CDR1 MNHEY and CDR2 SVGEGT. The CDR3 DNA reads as TGTGCCGGTAGCGGGAGCTCCTACAATGAGCAGTTCTTC. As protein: CAGSGSSYNEQFF.

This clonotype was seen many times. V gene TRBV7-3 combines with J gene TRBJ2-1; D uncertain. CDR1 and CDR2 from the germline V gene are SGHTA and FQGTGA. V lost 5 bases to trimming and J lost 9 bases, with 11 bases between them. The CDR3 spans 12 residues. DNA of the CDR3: TGTGCCAGCAGCCGTATTACCGGTGAGCAGTTCTTC. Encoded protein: CASSRITGEQFF.

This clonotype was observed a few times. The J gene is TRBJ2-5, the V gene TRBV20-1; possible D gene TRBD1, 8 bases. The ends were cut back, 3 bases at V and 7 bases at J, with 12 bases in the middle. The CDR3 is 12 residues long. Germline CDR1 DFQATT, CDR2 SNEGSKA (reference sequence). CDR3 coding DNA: TGCAGTGCTAGGAACAGGGGGGGGACCCAGTACTTC. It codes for CSARNRGGTQYF.

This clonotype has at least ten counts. In nucleotides, the CDR3 is TGCAGTGCTAGGGGGACTAGCGGCTTCAAGGATACGCAGTATTTT. Residues: CSARGTSGFKDTQYF. The chain employs TRBV20-1 and TRBJ2-3; 11 positions match TRBD2. The trim removed 3 bases at V and 6 bases at J, leaving 8 bases unmatched. Per the germline V gene, CDR1 is DFQATT and CDR2 is SNEGSKA (reference sequence). There are 15 residues in the CDR3.

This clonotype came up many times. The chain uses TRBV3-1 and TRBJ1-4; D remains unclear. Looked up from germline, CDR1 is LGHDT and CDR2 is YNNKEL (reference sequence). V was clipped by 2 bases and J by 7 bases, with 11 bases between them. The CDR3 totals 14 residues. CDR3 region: CASSQSVNSEKLFF. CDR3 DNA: TGTGCCAGCAGCCAATCAGTTAACAGTGAAAAACTGTTTTTT. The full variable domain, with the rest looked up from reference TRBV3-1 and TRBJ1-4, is DTAVSQTPKYLVTQMGNDKSIKCEQNLGHDTMYWYKQDSKKFLKIMFSYNNKELIINETVPNRFSPKSPDKAHLNLHINSLELGDSAVYFCASSQSVNSEKLFFGSGTQLSVL.

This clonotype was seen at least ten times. The CDR3 DNA is TGCAGCGTGCGAAAGGGAGGGACAGGGTGGAGTGAGCAGTTCTTC. This gives the protein CSVRKGGTGWSEQFF. The chain combines TRBV29-1 with TRBJ2-1; 9 bases are a match to TRBD1. The germline V gene encodes CDR1 SQVTM and CDR2 ANQGSEA. The trim removed 6 bases at V and 9 bases at J, leaving 15 bases unmatched. The CDR3 is 15 amino acids.

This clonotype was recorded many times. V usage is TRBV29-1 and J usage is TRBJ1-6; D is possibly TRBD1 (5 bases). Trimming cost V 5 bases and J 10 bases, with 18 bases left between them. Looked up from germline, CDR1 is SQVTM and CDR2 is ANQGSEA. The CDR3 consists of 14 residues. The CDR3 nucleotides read TGCAGCGTTTCGGCAGGGTCGATAGGGTCACCCCTCCACTTT. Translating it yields CSVSAGSIGSPLHF.

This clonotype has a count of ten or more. The CDR3 region is CSARESLELGQYLNYEAFF. The CDR3 nucleotides read TGCAGCGCCCGAGAATCCCTAGAACTTGGACAGTATTTAAATTATGAAGCTTTCTTT. This chain joins TRBV29-1 and TRBJ1-1; D is possibly TRBD1 (6 bases). The CDR3 spans 19 residues. Germline CDR1 reads SQVTM; CDR2 reads ANQGSEA. V was clipped by 7 bases and J by 7 bases, with 37 bases between them.

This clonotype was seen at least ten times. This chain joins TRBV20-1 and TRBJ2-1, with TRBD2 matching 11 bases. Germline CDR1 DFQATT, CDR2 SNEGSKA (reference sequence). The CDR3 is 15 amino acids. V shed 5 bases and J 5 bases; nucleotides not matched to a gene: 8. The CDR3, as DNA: TGCAGTGCTCCAAATAGCGGGAGGGCCGACAATGAGCAGTTCTTC. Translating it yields CSAPNSGRADNEQFF.

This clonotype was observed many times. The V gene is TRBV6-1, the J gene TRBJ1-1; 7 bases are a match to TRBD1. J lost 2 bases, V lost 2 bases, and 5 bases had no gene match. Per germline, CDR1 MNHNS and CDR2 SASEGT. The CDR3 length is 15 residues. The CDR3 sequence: CASSEPNRGNTEAFF. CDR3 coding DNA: TGTGCCAGCAGTGAACCAAACAGGGGCAACACTGAAGCTTTCTTT.

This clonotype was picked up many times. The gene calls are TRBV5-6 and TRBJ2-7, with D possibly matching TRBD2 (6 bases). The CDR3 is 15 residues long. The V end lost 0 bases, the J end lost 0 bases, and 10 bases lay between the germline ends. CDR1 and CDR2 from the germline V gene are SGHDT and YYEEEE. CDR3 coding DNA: TGTGCCAGCAGCTTGGACGGACTACCCTCCTACGAGCAGTACTTC. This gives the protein CASSLDGLPSYEQYF.

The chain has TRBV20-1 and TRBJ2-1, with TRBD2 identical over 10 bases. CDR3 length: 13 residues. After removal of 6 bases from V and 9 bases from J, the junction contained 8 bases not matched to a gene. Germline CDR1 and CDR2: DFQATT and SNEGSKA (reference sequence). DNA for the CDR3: TGCAGTGCCCTACTCCCTAGCGGGAGTGAGCAGTTCTTC. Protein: CSALLPSGSEQFF.

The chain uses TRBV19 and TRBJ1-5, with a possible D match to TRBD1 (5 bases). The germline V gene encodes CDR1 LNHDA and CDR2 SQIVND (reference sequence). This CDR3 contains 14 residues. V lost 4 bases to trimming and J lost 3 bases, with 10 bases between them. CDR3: CASSTQGNNQPQHF. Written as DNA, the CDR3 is TGTGCCAGTAGTACCCAGGGAAACAATCAGCCCCAGCATTTT.

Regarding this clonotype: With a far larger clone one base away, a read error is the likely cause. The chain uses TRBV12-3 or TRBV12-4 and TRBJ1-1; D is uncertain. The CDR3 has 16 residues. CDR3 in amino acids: CASGLKFPGANTEAFF. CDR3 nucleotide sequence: TGTGCCAGCGGTTTGAAATTTCCGGGCGCGAACACTGAAGCTTTCTTT.

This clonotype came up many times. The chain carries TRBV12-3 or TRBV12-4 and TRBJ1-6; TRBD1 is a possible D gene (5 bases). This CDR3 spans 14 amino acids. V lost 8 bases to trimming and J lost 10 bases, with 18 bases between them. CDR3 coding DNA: TGTGCCAGCGCCCGGGACGGCAGCCTATCACCCCTCCACTTT. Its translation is CASARDGSLSPLHF.

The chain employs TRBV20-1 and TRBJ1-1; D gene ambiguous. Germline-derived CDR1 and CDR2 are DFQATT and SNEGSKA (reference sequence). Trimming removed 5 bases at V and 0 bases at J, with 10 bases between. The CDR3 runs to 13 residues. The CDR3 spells CSALGALNTEAFF. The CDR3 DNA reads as TGCAGTGCTCTAGGCGCGTTGAACACTGAAGCTTTCTTT.

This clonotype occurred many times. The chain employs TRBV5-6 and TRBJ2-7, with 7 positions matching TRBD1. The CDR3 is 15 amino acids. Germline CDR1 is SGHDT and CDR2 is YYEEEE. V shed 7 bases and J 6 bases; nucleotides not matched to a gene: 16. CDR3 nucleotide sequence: TGTGCCAGCCGACTTTGGGACAGTACCCCGCCCGAGCAGTACTTC. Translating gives CASRLWDSTPPEQYF.